This T cell receptor (beta chain) derives from a study of T cell repertoires in cytomegalovirus infection. About the study: Public TCR beta signatures marked donors with CMV infection and the matching HLA. Points from the study as a whole: Summed frequency of shared TCR beta families picked out CMV carriers who also had the relevant HLA.

TCRdb processed the reads anew with MiXCR; each CDR3 protein has one entry. This repertoire shows 450,000 to 600,000 distinct CDR3 sequences, roughly a third found once; its top ten account for roughly 15%. CDR1 and CDR2 from the germline V gene are DFQATT and SNEGSKA (reference sequence). The V and J ends lost 5 bases and 4 bases respectively, with 15 bases between them. This CDR3 comprises 14 residues. For this clonotype: Its target is not known.

This rearrangement joins TRBV20-1 to TRBJ1-5, with D possibly matching TRBD1 (6 bases). The receptor comes from a human donor in good health (CMV status not recorded). Some clones in this sample may be carry-over from other donors' samples. The sample was cultured PBMCs, taken from culture after CMV antigen stimulation. CDR3 bases: TGCAGTGCTGCCGACAGGAGACGAAATCAGCCCCAGCATTTT. Amino acid sequence: CSAADRRRNQPQHF.